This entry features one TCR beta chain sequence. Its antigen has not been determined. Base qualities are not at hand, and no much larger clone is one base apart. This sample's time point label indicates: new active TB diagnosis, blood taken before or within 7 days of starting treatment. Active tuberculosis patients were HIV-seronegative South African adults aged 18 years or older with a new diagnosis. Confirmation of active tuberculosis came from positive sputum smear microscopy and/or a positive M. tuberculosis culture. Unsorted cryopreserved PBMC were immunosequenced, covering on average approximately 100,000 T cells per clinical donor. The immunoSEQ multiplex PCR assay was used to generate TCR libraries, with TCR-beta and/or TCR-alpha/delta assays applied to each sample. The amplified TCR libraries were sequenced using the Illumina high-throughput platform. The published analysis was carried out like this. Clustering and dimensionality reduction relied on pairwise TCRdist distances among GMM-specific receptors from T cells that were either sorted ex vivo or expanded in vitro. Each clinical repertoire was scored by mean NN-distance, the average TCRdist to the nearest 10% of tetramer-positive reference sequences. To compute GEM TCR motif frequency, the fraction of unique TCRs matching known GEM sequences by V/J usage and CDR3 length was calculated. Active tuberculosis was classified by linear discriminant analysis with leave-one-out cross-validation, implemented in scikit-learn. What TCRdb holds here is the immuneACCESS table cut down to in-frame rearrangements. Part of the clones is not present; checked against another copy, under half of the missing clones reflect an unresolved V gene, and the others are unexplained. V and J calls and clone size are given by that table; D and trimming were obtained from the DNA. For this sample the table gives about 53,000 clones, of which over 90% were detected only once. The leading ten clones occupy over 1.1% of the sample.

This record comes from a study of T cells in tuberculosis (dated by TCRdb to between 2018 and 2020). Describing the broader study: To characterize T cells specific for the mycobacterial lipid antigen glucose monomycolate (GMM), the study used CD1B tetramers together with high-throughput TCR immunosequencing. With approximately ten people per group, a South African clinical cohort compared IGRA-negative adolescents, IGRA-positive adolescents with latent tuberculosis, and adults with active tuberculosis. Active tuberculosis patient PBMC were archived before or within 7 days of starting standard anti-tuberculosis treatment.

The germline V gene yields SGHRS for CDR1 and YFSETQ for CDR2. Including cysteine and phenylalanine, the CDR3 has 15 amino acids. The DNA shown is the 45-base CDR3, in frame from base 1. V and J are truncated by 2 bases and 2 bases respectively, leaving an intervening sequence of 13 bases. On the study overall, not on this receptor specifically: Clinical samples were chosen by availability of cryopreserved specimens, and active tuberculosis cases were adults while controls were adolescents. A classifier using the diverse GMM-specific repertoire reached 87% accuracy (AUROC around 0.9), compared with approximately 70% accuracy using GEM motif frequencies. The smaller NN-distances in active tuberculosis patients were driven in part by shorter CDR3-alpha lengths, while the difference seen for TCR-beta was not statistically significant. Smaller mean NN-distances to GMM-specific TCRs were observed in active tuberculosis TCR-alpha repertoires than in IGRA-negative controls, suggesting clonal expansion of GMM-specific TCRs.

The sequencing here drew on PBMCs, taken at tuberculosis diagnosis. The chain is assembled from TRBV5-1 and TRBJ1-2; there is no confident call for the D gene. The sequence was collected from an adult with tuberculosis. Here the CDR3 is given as CASSFGPGRNYGYTF. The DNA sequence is TGCGCCAGCAGCTTCGGACCCGGGAGGAACTATGGCTACACCTTC. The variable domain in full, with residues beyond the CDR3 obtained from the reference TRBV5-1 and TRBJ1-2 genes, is KAGVTQTPRYLIKTRGQQVTLSCSPISGHRSVSWYQQTPGQGLQFLFEYFSETQRNKGNFPGRFSGRQFSNSRSEMNVSTLELGDSALYLCASSFGPGRNYGYTFGSGTRLTVV.